This TCR beta chain is drawn from a study of metastatic and nonmetastatic thyroid tumors. Turning to the study itself: Comparison of repertoires was carried out across blood and tumor or nodule tissue from malignant and benign thyroid patients. General study points: A significant increase in TCR beta diversity was reportedly seen in malignant thyroid tumors relative to benign nodules, in blood and tumor.

Germline values: CDR1 MNHEY, CDR2 SVGEGT. The CDR3 has 15 residues. Trimming cost V 8 bases and J 2 bases, with 17 bases left between them. In this sample, this clone turned up many times. Its antigen is currently unknown. The authors' processing: The distant-metastasis classifier for papillary thyroid cancer was built from CDR3 differences across clinicopathological groups. TCRdb reanalyzed the PCR reads via MiXCR. These V and J calls derive from TCRdb rather than the authors' analysis. The sample lists roughly 83,000 clones; under 15% were seen once. Thyroid surgery was preceded by no treatment in any patient.

The J gene is TRBJ2-3, the V gene TRBV6-2 or TRBV6-3, with D perhaps matching TRBD1 (6 bases). Sequences were obtained from blood. The clonotype was recovered from a female donor with papillary thyroid cancer or a benign thyroid nodule (not recorded which). Some clones in this sample may be carry-over from other donors' samples. CDR3 in DNA: TGTGCCAGCCACACATACCGGGACACCACAGATACGCAGTATTTT. Translated: CASHTYRDTTDTQYF.